A single sample is the source of the 11 T cell receptor beta chains below, sequenced in a study of shared clonotypes between healthy human individuals. Profiled with immunoSEQ multiplex PCR; TCRdb holds only in-frame clones, not every one. This table holds about 2 million clones, 95% found once. The sequenced material came from naive CD4+ T cells sorted from blood. Subset: CD45RA+ positively selected. The source is a man between 18 and 29 years old in good health.

This rearrangement joins TRBV27 to TRBJ2-1, with 12 bases aligning to TRBD2. The CDR3 is 17 amino acids. In germline, CDR1 is MNHEY, CDR2 SMNVEV (reference sequence). The trim removed 4 bases at V and 2 bases at J, leaving 6 bases unmatched. The DNA for the CDR3 is TGTGCCAGCAGTTCCTGGACTAGCGGGGACACCTACAATGAGCAGTTCTTC. This sequence encodes CASSSWTSGDTYNEQFF.

This chain connects TRBV28 to TRBJ1-6; D gene ambiguous. Trimming removed 2 bases from V and 7 bases from J, with 6 bases in between. CDR1 is MDHEN, CDR2 SYDVKM, per germline. CDR3 length: 13 amino acids. CDR3 nucleotide sequence: TGTGCCAGCAGTTTAAGTTACAATTCACCCCTCCACTTT. Its protein is CASSLSYNSPLHF.

The V call is TRBV18, the J call TRBJ1-1, with a weak D call TRBD1 (6 bases). The V end lost 2 bases, the J end lost 3 bases, and 10 bases lay between the germline ends. This CDR3 comprises 14 residues. Germline V CDR1 and CDR2: KGHSH, LQKENI. This CDR3 is CASSPRGSYTEAFF. The CDR3 bases are TGTGCCAGCTCACCAAGGGGGTCCTACACTGAAGCTTTCTTT.

The CDR3 region is CASSNYNEQFF. CDR3 sequence (DNA): TGTGCCAGCAGCAACTACAATGAGCAGTTCTTC. V and J are TRBV11-2 and TRBJ2-1; no clear D gene. Germline V gene data show CDR1 as SGHAT and CDR2 as FQNNGV. V was pared by 5 bases and J by 3 bases, with 2 bases between. The CDR3 runs 11 residues.

CDR3 DNA sequence: TGTGCCAGCAGTATCGGACAGGGTAACTATGGCTACACCTTC. Translated, it gives CASSIGQGNYGYTF. J is TRBJ1-2 and V is TRBV25-1; 8 bases map to TRBD1. V lost 5 bases to trimming and J lost 1 base; unmatched junction nucleotides: 3. Germline loops: CDR1 MGHDK, CDR2 SYGVNS. The length of the CDR3 is 14 residues.

V usage is TRBV27 and J usage is TRBJ2-2; possibly TRBD1 for D (6 bases). V lost 8 bases and J lost 0, with 13 bases in between. Germline V lookup: CDR1 MNHEY, CDR2 SMNVEV (reference sequence). The CDR3 loop spans 15 amino acids. This chain's CDR3 is CASGRQATNTGELFF. CDR3 bases: TGTGCCAGCGGGCGACAGGCTACGAACACCGGGGAGCTGTTTTTT.

This chain joins TRBV6-5 and TRBJ2-1; 8 nucleotides match TRBD1. V gave up 5 bases and J gave up 5 bases; unmatched junction bases: 5. Germline V CDR1 and CDR2: MNHEY, SVGAGI. This CDR3 spans 14 amino acids. CDR3 bases: TGTGCCAGCAGTGGACGACAGGGGAACAATGAGCAGTTCTTC. This sequence encodes CASSGRQGNNEQFF.

CDR3 bases: TGTGCCAGCGGGCAGCGGGGAGGCCAAGAGACCCAGTACTTC. This encodes CASGQRGGQETQYF. The J gene is TRBJ2-5, the V gene TRBV25-1; TRBD2 agrees at 7 bases. The junction had 7 bases not matched to a gene; V was cut back by 8 bases and J by 1 base. This CDR3 spans 14 amino acids. Germline V lookup: CDR1 MGHDK, CDR2 SYGVNS.

The chain links TRBV5-1 to TRBJ2-1; 8 bases agree with TRBD2. Germline V CDR1 and CDR2: SGHRS, YFSETQ. The CDR3 spans 14 residues. V lost 1 base to trimming and J lost 7 bases; unmatched junction nucleotides: 4. CDR3 sequence reads: CASSLPGRANEQFF. DNA for the CDR3: TGCGCCAGCAGCTTGCCCGGGAGGGCGAATGAGCAGTTCTTC.

This chain connects TRBV9 to TRBJ1-6; D is perhaps TRBD1 (6 bases). Germline lookup yields CDR1 SGDLS and CDR2 YYNGEE. V was trimmed by 7 bases and J by 5 bases, leaving 13 bases between them. This CDR3 comprises 14 residues. CDR3 residues: CASRQEGDNSPLHF. DNA of the CDR3: TGTGCCAGCCGACAGGAGGGGGATAATTCACCCCTCCACTTT.

The chain links TRBV2 to TRBJ1-3, with a weak D call TRBD1 (5 bases). CDR1 is SNHLY, CDR2 FYNNEI, per germline. Trimming removed 0 bases at V and 0 bases at J, with 12 bases between. This CDR3 spans 17 amino acids. Here the CDR3 DNA reads TGTGCCAGCAGTGAAGCGCCTGGACACCTCTCTGGAAACACCATATATTTT. Protein product: CASSEAPGHLSGNTIYF.